This T cell receptor beta chain was profiled in a study of OX40 agonist ivuxolimab in advanced cancers. About the study: Every patient in dose escalation had hepatocellular carcinoma, melanoma, renal cell or head and neck cancer.

This CDR3 has 14 amino acids. Germline CDR1 and CDR2: MNHEY and SMNVEV (reference sequence). V gave up 3 bases and J gave up 5 bases, with 13 bases separating them. Clones were read by immunoSEQ multiplex PCR, and TCRdb kept only the in-frame ones, dropping some. The sample holds some 50,000 clones; approximately 81% are singletons and the top ten take approximately 4.2%. The origin of this receptor is an adult with an advanced solid tumor such as melanoma, head and neck, liver or kidney cancer. The V gene is TRBV27, the J gene TRBJ2-5; D is perhaps TRBD1 or TRBD2 (5 bases each). Sequencing was performed on CD4+ or CD8+ T cells sorted from blood, taken in a trial of the OX40 agonist ivuxolimab. The chain's CDR3 is CASSFNGGRETQYF. In nucleotides, the CDR3 is TGTGCCAGCAGTTTTAATGGGGGTCGGGAGACCCAGTACTTC.